A single sample gave rise to the 24 T cell receptor beta chains below, sequenced in a study of lymphopenia after photon versus proton radiotherapy. Produced via immunoSEQ multiplex PCR; TCRdb's table is partial and in-frame only. The sample holds tens of thousands of clones; 92% are singletons and the top ten take roughly a tenth. The sample consisted of peripheral blood, taken from a patient treated with proton-based radiotherapy. The receptors were sampled from a woman in her seventies with pancreatic cancer. Some clones in this sample may be carry-over from other donors' samples.

This rearrangement joins TRBV10-2 to TRBJ1-5; 7 bases are shared with TRBD1. Germline loops: CDR1 WSHSY, CDR2 SAAADI. There are 18 residues in the CDR3. V shed 3 bases and J 7 bases; nucleotides not matched to a gene: 18. In DNA, the CDR3 is TGCGCCAGCAGTGATGTCGACAGGGCCATCTCTCCCAACCAGCCCCAGCATTTT. Translation: CASSDVDRAISPNQPQHF.

The chain carries TRBV13 and TRBJ1-5; D call uncertain. Trimming cost V 4 bases and J 4 bases, with 11 bases left between them. The CDR3 totals 14 residues. CDR1 and CDR2 from the germline V gene are PRHDT and FYEKMQ (reference sequence). The CDR3 region is CASSSGGGNQPQHF. The CDR3 DNA is TGTGCCAGCAGCTCGGGTGGTGGGAATCAGCCCCAGCATTTT.

V gene TRBV4-1 combines with J gene TRBJ2-2; 8 positions match TRBD1. The J segment lost 5 bases and the V segment lost 1 base, leaving 3 bases of the junction unmatched. The CDR3 has 15 residues. Germline V gene data show CDR1 as MGHRA and CDR2 as YSYEKL. The CDR3 DNA reads TGCGCCAGCAGCCAAGGACAGGGGAAGACCGGGGAGCTGTTTTTT. This gives the protein CASSQGQGKTGELFF.

The table lists this clone with a count of one. The chain recombines TRBV11-2 with TRBJ2-5; 9 bases agree with TRBD2. CDR1 and CDR2 (germline): SGHAT, FQNNGV. This CDR3 has 15 amino acids. The ends lost 5 bases at V and 4 bases at J; junction bases unmatched: 8. CDR3 nucleotide sequence: TGTGCCAGCAGCCCTATGACTAGCGGTAGAGAGACCCAGTACTTC. Translating gives CASSPMTSGRETQYF.

The rearrangement uses TRBV7-9 and TRBJ1-4, with D uncertain. This CDR3 is built from 15 residues. The V end was cut by 3 bases, the J end by 0 bases, with 8 bases between. Germline V gives CDR1 SEHNR, CDR2 FQNEAQ (reference sequence). As DNA, the CDR3 is TGTGCCAGCAGCTTTGGCCGGGCAACTAATGAAAAACTGTTTTTT. This translates into CASSFGRATNEKLFF.

The gene calls are TRBV30 and TRBJ2-7, with 9 bases that match TRBD1. The CDR3 is 16 amino acids. CDR1 and CDR2 (germline): GTSNPN, SVGIG (reference sequence). V trimming: 1 base; J trimming: 6 bases; junction bases outside the gene matches: 13. The CDR3: CAWSDPWTGERGEQYF. The DNA of the CDR3 is TGTGCCTGGAGTGACCCCTGGACAGGGGAGCGAGGCGAGCAGTACTTC. Full variable domain (missing parts from reference TRBV30 and TRBJ2-7): SQTIHQWPATLVQPVGSPLSLECTVEGTSNPNLYWYRQAAGRGLQLLFYSVGIGQISSEVPQNLSASRPQDRQFILSSKKLLLSDSGFYLCAWSDPWTGERGEQYFGPGTRLTVT.

The CDR3 sequence is CASSMLAGASTDTQYF. In nucleotides, the CDR3 is TGTGCCAGTAGTATGCTAGCGGGGGCTAGCACAGATACGCAGTATTTT. V gene TRBV19 combines with J gene TRBJ2-3; TRBD2 aligns across 10 bases. The CDR3 is 16 amino acids. Germline trimming cut 3 bases from V and 0 bases from J; bases unmatched to any gene: 3. Germline CDR1 and CDR2: LNHDA and SQIVND (reference sequence).

The rearrangement links TRBV25-1 to TRBJ2-3; maybe TRBD1 (5 bases). This CDR3 region has 15 residues. V shed 2 bases and J shed 3 bases, with 12 bases lying between them. Germline V gives CDR1 MGHDK, CDR2 SYGVNS. CDR3 sequence (DNA): TGTGCCAGCAGTGAACAGGGTTCGTGGACAGATACGCAGTATTTT. Its protein product is CASSEQGSWTDTQYF.

The chain carries TRBV27 and TRBJ2-7, with 7 bases fitting TRBD2. Germline-derived CDR1 and CDR2 are MNHEY and SMNVEV (reference sequence). With 4 bases clipped from V and 2 bases from J, the junction kept 14 bases outside the gene matches. The CDR3 consists of 17 residues. The CDR3 region is CASSSPTTAGKPYEQYF. CDR3 bases: TGTGCCAGCAGTTCCCCGACTACAGCGGGGAAACCCTACGAGCAGTACTTC.

The V gene is TRBV19, the J gene TRBJ2-5; D call uncertain. The CDR3 spans 13 residues. With 2 bases removed from V and 2 bases from J, the gap between germline ends came to 6 bases. Looked up from germline, CDR1 is LNHDA and CDR2 is SQIVND (reference sequence). For the CDR3, the DNA is TGTGCCAGTAGTATAAACAGTCAAGAGACCCAGTACTTC. This encodes CASSINSQETQYF.

J is TRBJ2-5 and V is TRBV5-1; 7 bases align to TRBD1. This CDR3 has 14 amino acids. Germline-derived CDR1 and CDR2 are SGHRS and YFSETQ. Trimming took 4 bases from V and 2 from J; bases not matched to a gene: 5. CDR3 protein: CASSLGQIQETQYF. The CDR3, as DNA: TGCGCCAGCAGCCTGGGACAGATACAAGAGACCCAGTACTTC.

The chain joins TRBV15 to TRBJ2-7; 11 bases line up with TRBD2. The CDR3 is 15 residues long. Germline V CDR1 and CDR2: LNHNV, YYDKDF (reference sequence). The V gene end was trimmed by 1 base and the J gene end by 5 bases; junction bases not matched to a gene: 4. The CDR3 reads CATSRVTSGSHEQYF. CDR3 sequence (DNA): TGTGCCACCAGCAGAGTAACTAGCGGGAGCCACGAGCAGTACTTC.

The chain combines TRBV28 with TRBJ2-2, with D unresolved. Germline CDR1 reads MDHEN; CDR2 reads SYDVKM. CDR3 length: 12 residues. The V gene lost 11 bases and the J gene lost 1 base, with 8 bases spanning the gap. This CDR3 reads CAGEGNTGELFF. In DNA, the CDR3 is TGTGCCGGGGAAGGGAACACCGGGGAGCTGTTTTTT.

The V gene is TRBV7-6, the J gene TRBJ2-7, with 9 bases aligning to TRBD2. V lost 4 bases, J lost 3 bases, and 16 bases stayed unmatched. The CDR3 covers 18 residues. Per the germline V gene, CDR1 is SGHVS and CDR2 is FNYEAQ. The CDR3 loop is CASSSGAYSGLAFYEQYF. CDR3 bases: TGTGCCAGCAGCTCAGGGGCGTACTCTGGACTAGCGTTCTACGAGCAGTACTTC.

V usage is TRBV19 and J usage is TRBJ1-1; 9 positions agree with TRBD1. The junction had 6 bases not matched to a gene; V was cut back by 7 bases and J by 3 bases. The length of the CDR3 is 14 residues. CDR1 is LNHDA and CDR2 is SQIVND in the germline V gene (reference sequence). The CDR3 is CASNMGQGHTEAFF. The CDR3 bases are TGTGCCAGTAACATGGGACAGGGCCACACTGAAGCTTTCTTT. Full variable domain (rest looked up from reference TRBV19 and TRBJ1-1): DGGITQSPKYLFRKEGQNVTLSCEQNLNHDAMYWYRQDPGQGLRLIYYSQIVNDFQKGDIAEGYSVSREKKESFPLTVTSAQKNPTAFYLCASNMGQGHTEAFFGQGTRLTVV.

Here the CDR3 DNA reads TGTGCCAGCAGCTTAGGACAGCTTGAGCAGTTCTTC. It codes for CASSLGQLEQFF. The genes are TRBV7-6 and TRBJ2-1; possible D gene TRBD1, 5 bases. CDR1 is SGHVS, CDR2 FNYEAQ, per germline. The CDR3 contains 12 residues. V lost 1 base and J 9 bases, leaving 7 bases between the germline ends.

The chain links TRBV19 to TRBJ2-1; TRBD1 is a possible D gene (5 bases). Deletions cut 6 bases from V and 2 bases from J, with 11 bases between. The CDR3 covers 14 residues. Germline loops: CDR1 LNHDA, CDR2 SQIVND (reference sequence). CDR3 in amino acids: CASRGVGAYNEQFF. In DNA, the CDR3 is TGTGCCAGTAGGGGTGTAGGGGCCTACAATGAGCAGTTCTTC. The entire variable domain, with the rest obtained from reference TRBV19 and TRBJ2-1, is as follows: DGGITQSPKYLFRKEGQNVTLSCEQNLNHDAMYWYRQDPGQGLRLIYYSQIVNDFQKGDIAEGYSVSREKKESFPLTVTSAQKNPTAFYLCASRGVGAYNEQFFGPGTRLTVL.

This rearrangement joins TRBV6-6 to TRBJ2-5, with 7 bases lining up with TRBD2. Near its end, the DNA agrees better with TRBJ2-7, so the J call may be wrong. CDR3 length: 15 residues. Germline V gene sequence: CDR1 MNHNY, CDR2 SVGAGI (reference sequence). The DNA of the CDR3 is TGTGCCAGCAGTTACCCCTCAGCGGGAACGGACGAGCAGTACTTC. The encoded protein is CASSYPSAGTDEQYF.

The chain links TRBV5-1 to TRBJ2-3; TRBD2 agrees at 13 bases. The trim removed 0 bases at V and 2 bases at J, leaving 3 bases unmatched. The length of the CDR3 is 17 residues. Germline CDR1 SGHRS, CDR2 YFSETQ. The CDR3 DNA sequence: TGCGCCAGCAGCTTGGCCACTAGCGGGAGGGCCACAGATACGCAGTATTTT. Protein sequence: CASSLATSGRATDTQYF. Full variable domain (rest looked up from reference TRBV5-1 and TRBJ2-3): KAGVTQTPRYLIKTRGQQVTLSCSPISGHRSVSWYQQTPGQGLQFLFEYFSETQRNKGNFPGRFSGRQFSNSRSEMNVSTLELGDSALYLCASSLATSGRATDTQYFGPGTRLTVL.

This clone was observed a single time. The V call is TRBV6-4, the J call TRBJ2-3, with 9 positions matching TRBD1. The CDR3 is 13 amino acids. With V trimmed by 3 bases and J by 10 bases, 5 bases remained unmatched. Germline CDR1 reads MRHNA; CDR2 reads SNTAGT. DNA of the CDR3: TGTGCCAGCAGTGAAGACAGGGGGAGGCCGCAGTATTTT. Its translation is CASSEDRGRPQYF.

The genes are TRBV7-2 and TRBJ2-5, with 7 bases identical to TRBD2. The CDR3 consists of 14 residues. After removal of 3 bases from V and 2 bases from J, the junction contained 3 bases not matched to a gene. Looked up from germline, CDR1 is SGHTA and CDR2 is FQGNSA. CDR3 sequence: CASSLMGLQETQYF. CDR3 in DNA: TGTGCCAGCAGCTTGATGGGACTACAAGAGACCCAGTACTTC.

The chain joins TRBV7-8 to TRBJ2-5, with D unclear. The CDR3 spans 14 residues. Germline lookup yields CDR1 SGHVS and CDR2 FQNEAQ. V gave up 1 base and J gave up 0 bases, with 6 bases separating them. The DNA of the CDR3 is TGTGCCAGCAGCTTAGGCCGAAACCAAGAGACCCAGTACTTC. This encodes CASSLGRNQETQYF.

The chain is built from TRBV4-1 and TRBJ2-2, with 13 bases identical to TRBD2. The CDR3 extends over 17 amino acids. Unmatched junction bases numbered 2, after V lost 1 base and J lost 3 bases. Germline CDR1 MGHRA, CDR2 YSYEKL. The CDR3 sequence: CASSQALAGGYTGELFF. The CDR3 bases are TGCGCCAGCAGCCAAGCACTAGCGGGAGGGTACACCGGGGAGCTGTTTTTT.

J is TRBJ2-2 and V is TRBV23-1; a weak D match, TRBD2 (6 bases). TRBV23-1 qualifies as an ORF whose function is uncertain. The CDR3 is 18 residues long. V was clipped by 0 bases and J by 7 bases, with 21 bases between them. The CDR3 region is CASSQSMKRRVGIGELFF. CDR3 in DNA: TGCGCCAGCAGTCAATCTATGAAACGGAGGGTAGGGATCGGGGAGCTGTTTTTT.